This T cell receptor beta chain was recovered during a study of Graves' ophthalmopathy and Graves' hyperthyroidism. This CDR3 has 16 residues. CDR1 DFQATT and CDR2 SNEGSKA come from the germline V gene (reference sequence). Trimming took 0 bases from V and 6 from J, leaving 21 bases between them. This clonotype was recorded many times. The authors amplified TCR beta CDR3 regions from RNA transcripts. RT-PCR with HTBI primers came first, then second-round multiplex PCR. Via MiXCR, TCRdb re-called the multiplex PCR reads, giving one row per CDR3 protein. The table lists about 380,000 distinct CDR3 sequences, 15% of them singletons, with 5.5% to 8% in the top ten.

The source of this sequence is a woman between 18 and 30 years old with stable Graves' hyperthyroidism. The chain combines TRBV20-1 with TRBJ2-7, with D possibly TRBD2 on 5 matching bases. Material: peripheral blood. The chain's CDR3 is CSARDEGASSPREQYF. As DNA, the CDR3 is TGCAGTGCTAGAGATGAGGGTGCTTCGTCCCCCCGCGAGCAGTACTTC.